The rows below give T cell receptor beta chains drawn from one sample of a study of blood T cell repertoires in COVID-19. The data were produced by immunoSEQ multiplex PCR, yet TCRdb's version contains in-frame clones alone and is incomplete. The sample contains about 200,000 clones, roughly 82% of which appear only once. The sample was peripheral blood. The receptors were gathered from a woman aged 40-49 years with acute or convalescent COVID-19. Each CDR3 is given with its conserved first and last residue.

v_call	j_call	cdr3_aa
TRBV6-6	TRBJ1-2	CASSYREGANYGYTF
TRBV27	TRBJ2-2	CASSLRGYTGELFF
TRBV4-1	TRBJ1-2	CASSQRQLANYGYTF
TRBV14	TRBJ2-1	CASSPGTSGRGYNEQFF
TRBV11-2	TRBJ2-2	CASSLAEGANTGELFF
TRBV9	TRBJ1-3	CASSVLGGGGGISGNTIYF
TRBV9	TRBJ2-1	CASSVDLLAGVKNEQFF
TRBV24-1	TRBJ1-2	CATSEGANYGYTF
TRBV30	TRBJ1-1	CASGFNTEAFF
TRBV27	TRBJ2-7	CASSWQGAYEQYF
TRBV5-1	TRBJ1-1	CASSLAGAGSMNTEAFF
TRBV6-5	TRBJ1-2	CASRDREPGYGYTF
TRBV9	TRBJ2-3	CASSGPLLTDTQYF
TRBV20-1	TRBJ1-2	CSASPGMTGTRGYTF
TRBV29-1	TRBJ2-7	CSVEREGGYEQYF
TRBV1	TRBJ2-7	CTSSQDLRGTVKNVRYEQYF
TRBV28	TRBJ1-6	CASSPSGTGGLYPPLHF
TRBV2	TRBJ1-2	CASRGGDYGYTF
TRBV19	TRBJ2-7	CASSMALGLAVTYEQYF
TRBV7-9	TRBJ1-4	CASSSIQDGEKLFF
TRBV12-3/TRBV12-4	TRBJ1-1	CASRPSVNTEAFF
TRBV29-1	TRBJ1-2	CSGSGGPHYGYTF
TRBV24-1	TRBJ2-1	CATSDSGQVNDEQFF
TRBV28	TRBJ2-4	CASSLPRGLAGVRDIQYF
TRBV27	TRBJ2-7	CASSLSGGIYEQYF
TRBV10-2	TRBJ1-3	CASSERRSPSGNTIYF
TRBV11-2	TRBJ2-2	CASSLDGERLFTGELFF
TRBV25-1	TRBJ1-1	CASSERAGTRNTEAFF
TRBV7-2	TRBJ2-7	CASSLAYGSSYEQYF
TRBV4-3	TRBJ1-6	CASSQDETGDSPLHF
TRBV5-6	TRBJ2-7	CASSLSPGTPNYEQYF
TRBV3-1/TRBV3-2	TRBJ1-6	CASSTLGRPYNSPLHF
TRBV6-5	TRBJ1-2	CASSLTGTGGNYGYTF
TRBV24-1	TRBJ2-3	CATSEGLHTDTQYF
TRBV4-2	TRBJ2-4	CASSQANSENIQYF
TRBV9	TRBJ2-5	CASSPRLGGRETQYF
TRBV14	TRBJ2-5	CASSQRGLAEETQYF
TRBV6-1	TRBJ2-6	CASSERGDRVTGANVLTF
TRBV5-1	TRBJ1-6	CASSLHGQSSYNSPLHF
TRBV24-1	TRBJ1-5	CATSDSRQGLFQPQHF
TRBV4-1	TRBJ2-7	CASSLGGKSYEQYF
TRBV29-1	TRBJ1-2	CSVGQGHGYTF
TRBV19	TRBJ1-5	CASSIGSGGNQPQHF
TRBV19	TRBJ2-7	CASSIAEGSYEQYF
TRBV7-9	TRBJ2-1	CASSSAGTSSNEQFF
TRBV6-2/TRBV6-3	TRBJ2-2	CASSPALPGGELFF
TRBV5-6	TRBJ1-2	CASSYLDRGRSDGYTF
TRBV5-8	TRBJ2-6	CASSAGTMGGANVLTF
TRBV2	TRBJ1-6	CASSGPGGPYNSPLHF
TRBV12-3/TRBV12-4	TRBJ1-1	CASSLNRDIGAFF
TRBV5-1	TRBJ1-1	CASSLELHRDTEAFF
TRBV10-1	TRBJ1-1	CASRQTGNTEAFF
TRBV7-2	TRBJ2-1	CASSLAGTGTYNEQFF
TRBV28	TRBJ2-7	CASSVGGLGPYEQYF
TRBV24-1	TRBJ2-7	CATSDPTGTGVTYEQYF